This entry lists 21 T cell receptor beta chains sequenced from one sample in a study of control samples from healthy donors and cancer patients. Profiled with immunoSEQ multiplex PCR; TCRdb holds only in-frame clones, not every one. The sample holds about 41,000 clones, 94% seen once. Sequenced input: blood. These receptors originate from a man aged 60-69 years in good health.

The CDR3 loop is CASSPTLLPFTDTQYF. In nucleotides, the CDR3 is TGTGCCAGCAGCCCTACCCTACTACCCTTCACAGATACGCAGTATTTT. This rearrangement joins TRBV7-2 to TRBJ2-3; D gene uncertain. CDR1 and CDR2 from the germline V gene are SGHTA and FQGNSA. The CDR3 totals 16 residues. The V and J ends lost 5 bases and 2 bases respectively, with 17 bases between them.

V and J are TRBV19 and TRBJ1-1; TRBD1 matches 7 bases. CDR3 length: 14 amino acids. Germline CDR1 reads LNHDA; CDR2 reads SQIVND (reference sequence). Unmatched junction bases numbered 4, after V lost 4 bases and J lost 2 bases. The CDR3, as DNA: TGTGCCAGTAGTAGTCGACAGGGAAACACTGAAGCTTTCTTT. Its protein is CASSSRQGNTEAFF.

V and J are TRBV13 and TRBJ1-1; D not resolved. There are 13 residues in the CDR3. Germline V gives CDR1 PRHDT, CDR2 FYEKMQ (reference sequence). Trimming cost V 1 base and J 6 bases, with 9 bases left between them. The CDR3, as DNA: TGTGCCAGCAGCTTAGTTTGGAGGGCTGAAGCTTTCTTT. As protein: CASSLVWRAEAFF.

The V gene is TRBV29-1, the J gene TRBJ2-2, with 9 bases lining up with TRBD1. V was clipped by 7 bases and J by 7 bases; unmatched bases: 10. There are 14 residues in the CDR3. Germline values: CDR1 SQVTM, CDR2 ANQGSEA. The CDR3 DNA reads TGCAGCGCGGGGCCACAGGGGGCGAGCGGGGAGCTGTTTTTT. Its translation is CSAGPQGASGELFF.

The gene calls are TRBV21-1 and TRBJ2-2. TRBV21-1 is described as a pseudogene. The CDR3 has 16 amino acids. The CDR3: CASPTREHSNTGELFF. The CDR3 DNA reads TGTGCCAGCCCCACAAGAGAACATTCGAACACCGGGGAGCTGTTTTTT.

The chain employs TRBV18 and TRBJ1-2, with TRBD1 identical over 7 bases. CDR1 is KGHSH and CDR2 is LQKENI in the germline V gene. J gave up 5 bases and V 3 bases, and 6 bases lay outside the gene matches. CDR3 size: 14 residues. The chain's CDR3 is CASSPDREAYGYTF. In DNA form, the CDR3 reads TGTGCCAGCTCACCCGACAGGGAGGCTTATGGCTACACCTTC.

This sequence joins TRBV19 and TRBJ2-7, with 11 bases fitting TRBD2. The germline V gene has CDR1 LNHDA and CDR2 SQIVND (reference sequence). V trimming: 3 bases; J trimming: 3 bases; junction bases outside the gene matches: 7. CDR3 size: 16 residues. For the CDR3, the DNA is TGTGCCAGTAGTATCGGGACTAGCGGTGCGGGCTACGAGCAGTACTTC. Its translation is CASSIGTSGAGYEQYF.

The gene calls are TRBV9 and TRBJ2-5; D gene unclear. This CDR3 has 15 residues. From germline, CDR1 is SGDLS and CDR2 YYNGEE. The V gene lost 0 bases and the J gene lost 5 bases, with 14 bases spanning the gap. CDR3 in amino acids: CASSVGADPLETQYF. In DNA form, the CDR3 reads TGTGCCAGCAGCGTAGGGGCGGACCCCCTCGAGACCCAGTACTTC.

The genes are TRBV10-3 and TRBJ2-2; 10 nucleotides agree with TRBD2. With 0 bases clipped from V and 0 bases from J, the junction kept 7 bases outside the gene matches. The V gene's germline CDR1 is ENHRY and CDR2 SYGVKD. The CDR3 runs 19 residues. This chain's CDR3 is CAISESTLAGEANTGELFF. CDR3 DNA: TGTGCCATCAGTGAGTCGACTCTAGCGGGAGAGGCGAACACCGGGGAGCTGTTTTTT.

The V call is TRBV6-5, the J call TRBJ2-5; no definite D call. CDR1 MNHEY and CDR2 SVGAGI come from the germline V gene. This CDR3 contains 15 residues. The ends were cut back, 0 bases at V and 5 bases at J, with 13 bases in the middle. CDR3 sequence: CASSYSIARWETQYF. The CDR3 nucleotides are TGTGCCAGCAGTTACTCGATTGCGAGGTGGGAGACCCAGTACTTC.

In this sample, this clone turned up once. The chain has TRBV3-1 (or the pseudogene TRBV3-2) and TRBJ2-7, with D possibly being TRBD2 (5 bases). Trimming took 1 base from V and 3 from J, leaving 13 bases between them. CDR3 length: 15 amino acids. The germline gives CDR1 LGHDT, CDR2 YNNKEL (reference sequence). The CDR3 region has the DNA TGTGCCAGCAGCCAAGGGTCGCGAAGCGGCTACGAGCAGTACTTC. Translated, it gives CASSQGSRSGYEQYF.

The chain uses TRBV9 and TRBJ2-5, with D perhaps TRBD1 (5 bases). The CDR3 runs 15 residues. Germline CDR1 is SGDLS and CDR2 is YYNGEE. Between the trimmed V and J ends, which lost 0 bases and 5 bases, there was a span of 14 bases. The CDR3 is CASSVEARVGETQYF. CDR3 coding DNA: TGTGCCAGCAGCGTAGAGGCCAGGGTAGGTGAGACCCAGTACTTC.

The chain is built from TRBV5-5 and TRBJ2-7, with TRBD2 as a possible D gene (6 bases). Germline-derived CDR1 and CDR2 are SGHKS and YYEKEE (reference sequence). The CDR3 runs to 15 residues. The V and J ends lost 4 bases and 2 bases respectively, with 16 bases between them. In DNA, the CDR3 is TGTGCCAGCAGCCCGGTGGAGGGACTCACCTACGAGCAGTACTTC. Translated, it gives CASSPVEGLTYEQYF.

The chain recombines TRBV27 with TRBJ1-5; a weak D match, TRBD1 (5 bases). This CDR3 spans 15 amino acids. In germline, CDR1 is MNHEY, CDR2 SMNVEV (reference sequence). Trimming stripped 5 bases from V and 1 base from J, with 12 bases between. In DNA, the CDR3 is TGTGCCAGCAGTCCGTGGCCAGGGAGCAATCAGCCCCAGCATTTT. It codes for CASSPWPGSNQPQHF.

The chain uses TRBV24-1 and TRBJ2-2, with D uncertain. Between the trimmed V and J ends, which lost 5 bases and 8 bases, there was a span of 8 bases. The CDR3 is 12 amino acids. Germline V gene sequence: CDR1 KGHDR, CDR2 SFDVKD. CDR3 sequence (DNA): TGTGCCACCAGTGGCCGGTTTGGGGAGCTGTTTTTT. Its protein is CATSGRFGELFF.

The genes are TRBV5-4 and TRBJ2-7; D may be TRBD2 (6 bases). The germline V and J ends were trimmed by 5 bases and 9 bases, with 18 bases remaining between them. In germline, CDR1 is SGHNT, CDR2 YYREEE (reference sequence). The CDR3 totals 13 residues. The CDR3: CASSPLSGRVQYF. The CDR3 DNA sequence: TGTGCCAGCAGTCCCCTGTCCGGGAGAGTGCAGTACTTC.

The chain uses TRBV7-9 and TRBJ2-3, with TRBD1 identical over 10 bases. CDR3 length equals 15 residues. Germline lookup yields CDR1 SEHNR and CDR2 FQNEAQ (reference sequence). J was trimmed by 0 bases and V by 5 bases; bases with no gene match: 2. CDR3 nucleotides: TGTGCCAGCAGCCCGGGACAGGGGAGCACAGATACGCAGTATTTT. Translated: CASSPGQGSTDTQYF. Full variable domain (remainder filled in from reference TRBV7-9 and TRBJ2-3): DTGVSQNPRHKITKRGQNVTFRCDPISEHNRLYWYRQTLGQGPEFLTYFQNEAQLEKSRLLSDRFSAERPKGSFSTLEIQRTEQGDSAMYLCASSPGQGSTDTQYFGPGTRLTVL.

The genes are TRBV6-6 and TRBJ2-3, with 9 bases matching TRBD2. The CDR3 runs to 15 residues. CDR1 is MNHNY, CDR2 SVGAGI, per germline (reference sequence). V dropped 6 bases and J dropped 2; count of bases not matched to a gene: 6. The CDR3 loop reads CASSRSGSHTDTQYF. In DNA form, the CDR3 reads TGTGCCAGCAGCCGTAGCGGGAGCCACACAGATACGCAGTATTTT.

This chain joins TRBV10-1 and TRBJ2-1, with 7 bases identical to TRBD2. The CDR3 loop spans 15 amino acids. Germline V lookup: CDR1 WNHNN, CDR2 SYGVQD (reference sequence). J was trimmed by 7 bases and V by 4 bases; bases with no gene match: 10. The CDR3 coding sequence is TGCGCCAGCAGTGTTGCCGGGAGGAGGTTAAATGAGCAGTTCTTC. Amino acid sequence: CASSVAGRRLNEQFF.

This rearrangement joins TRBV11-3 to TRBJ2-7; 7 positions match TRBD1. With V trimmed by 3 bases and J by 0 bases, 5 bases remained unmatched. Germline loops: CDR1 SGHNT, CDR2 YENEEA. There are 15 residues in the CDR3. The CDR3 sequence is CASSFSGQSSYEQYF. The CDR3, as DNA: TGTGCCAGCAGCTTTTCGGGACAGTCCTCCTACGAGCAGTACTTC.

The CDR3 DNA reads as TGTGCCAGCAGTTACGTCGGGGGTCGGGGGGATACGCAGTATTTT. This sequence encodes CASSYVGGRGDTQYF. This chain links TRBV6-2 or TRBV6-3 with TRBJ2-3; D may be TRBD2 (6 bases). The CDR3 runs to 15 residues. V was cut by 2 bases and J by 6 bases, with 15 bases left in between. Germline V gives CDR1 MNHEY, CDR2 SVGEGT.